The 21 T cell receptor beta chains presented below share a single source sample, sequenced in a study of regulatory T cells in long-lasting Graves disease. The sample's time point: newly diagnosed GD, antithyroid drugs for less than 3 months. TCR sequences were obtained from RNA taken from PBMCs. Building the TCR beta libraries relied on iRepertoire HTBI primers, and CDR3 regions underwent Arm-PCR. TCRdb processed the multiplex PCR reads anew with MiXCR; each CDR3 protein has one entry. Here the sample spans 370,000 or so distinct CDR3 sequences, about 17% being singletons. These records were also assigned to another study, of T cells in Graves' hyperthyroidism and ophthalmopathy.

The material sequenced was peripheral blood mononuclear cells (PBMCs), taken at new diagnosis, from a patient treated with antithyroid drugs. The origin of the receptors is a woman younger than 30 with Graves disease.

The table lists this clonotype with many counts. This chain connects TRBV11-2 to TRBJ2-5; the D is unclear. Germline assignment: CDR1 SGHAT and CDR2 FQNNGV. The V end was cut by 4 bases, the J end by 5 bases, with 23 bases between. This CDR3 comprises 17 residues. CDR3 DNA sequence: TGTGCCAGCAGCTGGGTTGAGTTCGATCCTAACCCTGAGACCCAGTACTTC. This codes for CASSWVEFDPNPETQYF.

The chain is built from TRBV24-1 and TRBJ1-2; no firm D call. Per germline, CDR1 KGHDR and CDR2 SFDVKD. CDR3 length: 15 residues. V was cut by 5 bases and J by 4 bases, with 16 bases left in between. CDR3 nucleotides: TGTGCCACCAGTGGCGAGAACGCTTACAGCTATGGCTACACCTTC. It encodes CATSGENAYSYGYTF.

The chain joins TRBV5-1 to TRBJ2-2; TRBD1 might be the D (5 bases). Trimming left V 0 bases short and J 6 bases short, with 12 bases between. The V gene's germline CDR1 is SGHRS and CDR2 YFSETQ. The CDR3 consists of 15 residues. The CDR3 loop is CASSLGQTQAGELFF. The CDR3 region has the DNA TGCGCCAGCAGCTTGGGACAGACACAGGCCGGGGAGCTGTTTTTT.

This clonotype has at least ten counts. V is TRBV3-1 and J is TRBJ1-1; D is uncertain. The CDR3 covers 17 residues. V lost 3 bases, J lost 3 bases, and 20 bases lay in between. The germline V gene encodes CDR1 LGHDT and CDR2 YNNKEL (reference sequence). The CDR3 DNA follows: TGTGCCAGCAGCCAGGTTCTGGGGAGGGATATGGACACTGAAGCTTTCTTT. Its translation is CASSQVLGRDMDTEAFF.

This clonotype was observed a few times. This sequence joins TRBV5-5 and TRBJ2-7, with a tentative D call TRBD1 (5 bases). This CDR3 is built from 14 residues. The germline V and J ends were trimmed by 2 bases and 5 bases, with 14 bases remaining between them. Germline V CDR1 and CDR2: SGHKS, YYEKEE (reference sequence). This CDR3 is CASSFRAGFDEQYF. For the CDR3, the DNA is TGTGCCAGCAGCTTCCGGGCAGGGTTCGACGAGCAGTACTTC.

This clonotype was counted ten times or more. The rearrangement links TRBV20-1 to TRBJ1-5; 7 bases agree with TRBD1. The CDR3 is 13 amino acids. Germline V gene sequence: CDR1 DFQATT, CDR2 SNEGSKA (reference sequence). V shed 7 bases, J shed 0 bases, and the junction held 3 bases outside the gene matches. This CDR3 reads CSVQGNSNQPQHF. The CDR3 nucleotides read TGCAGTGTACAGGGGAATAGCAATCAGCCCCAGCATTTT.

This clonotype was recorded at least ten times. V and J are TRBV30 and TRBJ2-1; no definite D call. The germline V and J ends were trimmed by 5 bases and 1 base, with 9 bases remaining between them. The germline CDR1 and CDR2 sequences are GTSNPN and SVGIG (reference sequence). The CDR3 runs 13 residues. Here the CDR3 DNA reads TGTGCCTGGTTGGGCGGTTCCTACAATGAGCAGTTCTTC. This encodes CAWLGGSYNEQFF.

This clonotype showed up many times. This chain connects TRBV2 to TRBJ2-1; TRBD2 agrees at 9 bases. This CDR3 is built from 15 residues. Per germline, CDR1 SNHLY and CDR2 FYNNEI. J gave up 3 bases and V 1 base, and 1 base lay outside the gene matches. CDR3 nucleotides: TGTGCCAGCAGTGAAGTGCGGGGGGGCTACAATGAGCAGTTCTTC. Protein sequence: CASSEVRGGYNEQFF.

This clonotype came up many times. CDR3 sequence (DNA): TGTGCCAGCAGCCAAGGATCAGTGGCAGGCGGGGAGCTGTTTTTT. Translated: CASSQGSVAGGELFF. The V call is TRBV3-1, the J call TRBJ2-2; D is undetermined. The germline V and J ends were trimmed by 1 base and 7 bases, with 13 bases remaining between them. The CDR3 sequence is 15 residues long. The germline gives CDR1 LGHDT, CDR2 YNNKEL (reference sequence).

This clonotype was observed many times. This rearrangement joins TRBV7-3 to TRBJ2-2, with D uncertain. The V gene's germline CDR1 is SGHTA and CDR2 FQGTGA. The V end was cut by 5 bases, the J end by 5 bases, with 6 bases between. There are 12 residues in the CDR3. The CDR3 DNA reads TGTGCCAGCAGCCCGATTACCGGGGAGCTGTTTTTT. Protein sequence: CASSPITGELFF.

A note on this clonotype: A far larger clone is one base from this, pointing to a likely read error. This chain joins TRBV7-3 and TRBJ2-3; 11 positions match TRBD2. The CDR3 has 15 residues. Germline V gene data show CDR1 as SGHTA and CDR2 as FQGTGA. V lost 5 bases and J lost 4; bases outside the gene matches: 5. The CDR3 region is CASSQTSGAADTQYF. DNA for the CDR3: TGTGCCAGCAGCCAGACTAGCGGGGCTGCAGATACGCAGTATTTT.

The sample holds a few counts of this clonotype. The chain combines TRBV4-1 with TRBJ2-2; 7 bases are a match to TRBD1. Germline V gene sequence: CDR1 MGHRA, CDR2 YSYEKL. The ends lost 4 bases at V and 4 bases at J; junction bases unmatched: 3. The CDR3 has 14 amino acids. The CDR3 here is CASSPYRGTGELFF. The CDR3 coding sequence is TGCGCCAGCAGCCCCTACAGGGGCACCGGGGAGCTGTTTTTT.

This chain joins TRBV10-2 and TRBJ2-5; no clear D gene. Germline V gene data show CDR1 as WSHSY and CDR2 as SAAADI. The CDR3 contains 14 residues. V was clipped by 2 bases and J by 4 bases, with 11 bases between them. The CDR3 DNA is TGCGCCAGCAGTGAGCCCATACGACGAGAGACCCAGTACTTC. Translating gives CASSEPIRRETQYF.

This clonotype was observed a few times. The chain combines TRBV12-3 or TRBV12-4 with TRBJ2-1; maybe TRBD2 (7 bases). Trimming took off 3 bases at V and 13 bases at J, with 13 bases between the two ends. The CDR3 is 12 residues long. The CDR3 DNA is TGTGCCAGCAGTTTGACGCGGGGGCCTCAGTTCTTC. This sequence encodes CASSLTRGPQFF.

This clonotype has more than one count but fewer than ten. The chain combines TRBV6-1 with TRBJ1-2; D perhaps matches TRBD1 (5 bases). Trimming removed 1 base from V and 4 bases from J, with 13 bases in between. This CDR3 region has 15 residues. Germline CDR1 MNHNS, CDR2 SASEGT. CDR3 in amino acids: CASSEVSGGSYGYTF. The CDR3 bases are TGTGCCAGCAGTGAAGTCTCCGGGGGGAGCTATGGCTACACCTTC.

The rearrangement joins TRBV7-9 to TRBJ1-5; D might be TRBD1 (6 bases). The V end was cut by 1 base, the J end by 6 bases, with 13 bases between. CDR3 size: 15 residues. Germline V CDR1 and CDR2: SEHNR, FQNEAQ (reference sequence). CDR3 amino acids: CASSLGTGGGQPQHF. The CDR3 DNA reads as TGTGCCAGCAGCTTAGGAACCGGGGGCGGTCAGCCCCAGCATTTT.

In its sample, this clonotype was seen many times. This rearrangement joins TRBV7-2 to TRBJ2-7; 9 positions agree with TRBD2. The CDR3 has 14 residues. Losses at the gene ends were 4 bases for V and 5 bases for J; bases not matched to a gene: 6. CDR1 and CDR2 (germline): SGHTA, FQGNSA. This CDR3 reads CASSSWEREDEQYF. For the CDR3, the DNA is TGTGCCAGCAGCTCCTGGGAGCGGGAGGACGAGCAGTACTTC.

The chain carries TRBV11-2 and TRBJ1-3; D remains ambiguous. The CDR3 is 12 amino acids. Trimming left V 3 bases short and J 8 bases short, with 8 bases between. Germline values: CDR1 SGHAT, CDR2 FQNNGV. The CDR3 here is CASSFSPDTIYF. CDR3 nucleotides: TGTGCCAGCAGCTTTTCTCCGGACACCATATATTTT. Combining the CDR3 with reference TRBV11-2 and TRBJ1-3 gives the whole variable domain EAGVAQSPRYKIIEKRQSVAFWCNPISGHATLYWYQQILGQGPKLLIQFQNNGVVDDSQLPKDRFSAERLKGVDSTLKIQPAKLEDSAVYLCASSFSPDTIYFGEGSWLTVV.

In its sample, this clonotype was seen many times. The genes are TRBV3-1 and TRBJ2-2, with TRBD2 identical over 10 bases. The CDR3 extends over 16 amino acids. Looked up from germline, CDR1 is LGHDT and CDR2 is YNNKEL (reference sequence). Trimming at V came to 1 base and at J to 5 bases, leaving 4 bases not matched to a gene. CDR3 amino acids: CASSQGLLAGTGELFF. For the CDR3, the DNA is TGTGCCAGCAGCCAAGGTTTACTAGCGGGAACCGGGGAGCTGTTTTTT.

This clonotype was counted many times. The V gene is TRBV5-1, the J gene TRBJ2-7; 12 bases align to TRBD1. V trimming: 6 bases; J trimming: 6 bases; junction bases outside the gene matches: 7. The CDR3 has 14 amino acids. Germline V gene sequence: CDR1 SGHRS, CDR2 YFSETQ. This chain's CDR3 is CASIRGTGGGEQYF. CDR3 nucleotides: TGCGCCAGCATCCGCGGGACAGGGGGCGGCGAGCAGTACTTC. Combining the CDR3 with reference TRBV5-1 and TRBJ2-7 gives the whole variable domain KAGVTQTPRYLIKTRGQQVTLSCSPISGHRSVSWYQQTPGQGLQFLFEYFSETQRNKGNFPGRFSGRQFSNSRSEMNVSTLELGDSALYLCASIRGTGGGEQYFGPGTRLTVT.

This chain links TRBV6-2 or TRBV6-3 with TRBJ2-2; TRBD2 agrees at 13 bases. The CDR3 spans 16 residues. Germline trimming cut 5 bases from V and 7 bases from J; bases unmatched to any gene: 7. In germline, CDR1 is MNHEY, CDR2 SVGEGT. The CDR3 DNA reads TGTGCCAGCAGTGCCGGACTAGCGGGAGACCTCGGGGAGCTGTTTTTT. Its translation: CASSAGLAGDLGELFF.